These 10 T cell receptor beta chains share one sample of origin, sequenced in a study of T-cell reconstitution after alpha-beta-depleted transplantation in children. The TCRbeta library incorporated unique molecular identifiers. TCRdb re-derived calls from the PCR reads in MiXCR, one entry per CDR3 protein. The sample holds some 600,000 distinct CDR3 sequences, roughly 15% seen once. The source material was PBMCs from the stem cell graft donor, sampled from the stem cell graft. All receptors derive from a human donor who donated a stem cell graft to a child with acute myeloid leukemia.

This clonotype showed up just a few times. This rearrangement joins TRBV7-2 to TRBJ2-3; 8 bases are shared with TRBD2. The germline gives CDR1 SGHTA, CDR2 FQGNSA. The junction had 11 bases not matched to a gene; V was cut back by 2 bases and J by 4 bases. The CDR3 is made up of 17 amino acids. The CDR3, as DNA: TGTGCCAGCAGCTTATGGCCCAGGACTAGCACAGCAGATACGCAGTATTTT. Residues: CASSLWPRTSTADTQYF.

This clonotype occurred many times. The chain links TRBV20-1 to TRBJ2-7, with no clear D. CDR3 length: 12 amino acids. The V and J ends lost 2 bases and 0 bases respectively, with 5 bases between them. CDR1 DFQATT and CDR2 SNEGSKA come from the germline V gene (reference sequence). CDR3: CSARPHSYEQYF. The DNA of the CDR3 is TGCAGTGCTAGACCCCACTCCTACGAGCAGTACTTC.

A note on this clonotype: One end of the junction is discordant with germline, which a read error may explain. The chain uses TRBV20-1 and TRBJ2-1; the match to TRBD2 covers 11 bases. Per germline, CDR1 DFQATT and CDR2 SNEGSKA (reference sequence). This CDR3 spans 18 amino acids. The CDR3 coding sequence is TGCTGTGCTAGCCCTCTTCCGACTAGCGGGGAGTATTACAATGAGCAGTTCTTC. Its translation: CCASPLPTSGEYYNEQFF.

Note on this clonotype: This may be a read error: a much more frequent sequence differs by one nucleotide. The chain is built from TRBV20-1 and TRBJ2-1; 9 bases match TRBD2. Germline lookup yields CDR1 DFQATT and CDR2 SNEGSKA (reference sequence). V shed 3 bases and J 3 bases; nucleotides not matched to a gene: 6. There are 15 residues in the CDR3. The CDR3: CSASRGGGVYNEQFF. CDR3 nucleotides: TGCAGTGCTAGTAGGGGCGGGGGGGTCTACAATGAGCAGTTCTTC.

This clonotype was detected only a few times. The rearrangement uses TRBV7-8 and TRBJ2-1, with TRBD1 matching 7 bases. Per the germline V gene, CDR1 is SGHVS and CDR2 is FQNEAQ. V was clipped by 5 bases and J by 8 bases; unmatched bases: 18. The CDR3 extends over 17 amino acids. DNA of the CDR3: TGTGCCAGCAGCCCGTCCGGGACAGAATCCCAATCCCATGAGCAGTTCTTC. It codes for CASSPSGTESQSHEQFF.

The chain uses TRBV12-3 or TRBV12-4 and TRBJ2-2; D is unresolved. This CDR3 region has 16 residues. Trimming shortened V by 6 bases and J by 2 bases, and 16 bases separated the two germline ends. The CDR3 nucleotides are TGTGCCAGCAGACCCCCCAGCGCGTTTAACACCGGGGAGCTGTTTTTT. Amino acid sequence: CASRPPSAFNTGELFF.

CDR3 sequence (DNA): TGTGCCAGCAGTTACGCGACAGGGTATGGTGAAAAACTGTTTTTT. It codes for CASSYATGYGEKLFF. This chain links TRBV6-5 with TRBJ1-4; 7 bases map to TRBD1. J was trimmed by 7 bases and V by 2 bases; bases with no gene match: 7. The CDR3 is 15 amino acids. CDR1 is MNHEY and CDR2 is SVGAGI in the germline V gene.

The chain is built from TRBV6-1 and TRBJ2-1; 7 nucleotides line up with TRBD1. Trimming took 6 bases from V and 9 from J; bases not matched to a gene: 5. Germline loops: CDR1 MNHNS, CDR2 SASEGT. This CDR3 is built from 12 residues. Written as DNA, the CDR3 is TGTGCCAGCAGGACAGGGTTCACTGAGCAGTTCTTC. Protein product: CASRTGFTEQFF.

This clonotype was detected a few times. The V gene is TRBV11-2, the J gene TRBJ2-3; TRBD1 aligns across 9 bases. V gave up 5 bases and J gave up 2 bases; unmatched junction bases: 8. The V gene's germline CDR1 is SGHAT and CDR2 FQNNGV. The CDR3 sequence is 16 residues long. Here the CDR3 DNA reads TGTGCCAGCAGCAACTTCCGGGACAGGGTCACAGATACGCAGTATTTT. Translation gives CASSNFRDRVTDTQYF.

At least ten counts were recorded for this clonotype. The V call is TRBV11-2, the J call TRBJ2-7; D tentatively fits TRBD1 or TRBD2 (5 bases each). The germline CDR1 and CDR2 sequences are SGHAT and FQNNGV. The CDR3 runs to 13 residues. The V end lost 5 bases, the J end lost 8 bases, and 16 bases lay between the germline ends. CDR3 nucleotides: TGTGCCAGCAGCGAAGTAGGGGAGCCCCAGCAGTACGTC. Encoded protein: CASSEVGEPQQYV.